The 28 T cell receptor beta chains in this list originate from one sample, sequenced in a study of blood T cell repertoires in COVID-19. Profiling relied on immunoSEQ multiplex PCR, and the TCRdb table lists in-frame clones only, not all of them. The sample has roughly 200,000 clones, about nine tenths seen once. The sample consisted of PBMCs or T cells enriched from blood (not recorded which). The receptors here all came from a woman in her 30s who had recovered from COVID-19.

This clone was counted a few times. Distinct nucleotide sequences in the sample also encode this CDR3. This rearrangement joins TRBV5-1 to TRBJ2-3, with 8 bases fitting TRBD1. The CDR3 totals 16 residues. Trimming cost V 2 bases and J 0 bases; bases outside gene matches: 5. Germline-derived CDR1 and CDR2 are SGHRS and YFSETQ. The CDR3, as DNA: TGCGCCAGCAGCTTAGGATACAGGGGGAGCACAGATACGCAGTATTTT. Its translation: CASSLGYRGSTDTQYF.

The J gene is TRBJ2-3, the V gene TRBV7-9, with a weak D call TRBD2 (6 bases). Trimming removed 0 bases from V and 5 bases from J, with 9 bases in between. Germline CDR1 is SEHNR and CDR2 is FQNEAQ (reference sequence). There are 14 residues in the CDR3. Here the CDR3 reads CASSLAGAGDTQYF. Written as DNA, the CDR3 is TGTGCCAGCAGCTTAGCGGGAGCGGGAGATACGCAGTATTTT.

V gene TRBV7-2 combines with J gene TRBJ1-2; 9 bases match TRBD1. The CDR3 covers 15 residues. Losses at the gene ends were 3 bases for V and 2 bases for J; bases not matched to a gene: 4. Germline CDR1 is SGHTA and CDR2 is FQGNSA. CDR3 sequence reads: CASSFTGTGNYGYTF. DNA of the CDR3: TGTGCCAGCAGCTTCACCGGGACAGGGAACTATGGCTACACCTTC. Combining the CDR3 with reference TRBV7-2 and TRBJ1-2 gives the whole variable domain GAGVSQSPSNKVTEKGKDVELRCDPISGHTALYWYRQSLGQGLEFLIYFQGNSAPDKSGLPSDRFSAERTGGSVSTLTIQRTQQEDSAVYLCASSFTGTGNYGYTFGSGTRLTVV.

This clone was counted between two and nine times. The rearrangement joins TRBV21-1 to TRBJ1-2; the table's TRBD1 call for D was not verified on the DNA. TRBV21-1 is a pseudogene. The CDR3 sequence is 15 residues long. This CDR3 is CASSSPTGTNYGYTF. The CDR3 DNA reads as TGTGCCAGCAGCTCCCCGACAGGAACCAACTATGGCTACACCTTC.

This sequence joins TRBV4-2 and TRBJ1-1, with TRBD1 identical over 10 bases. Germline CDR1 reads LGHNA; CDR2 reads YNFKEQ. Trimming at V came to 1 base and at J to 11 bases, leaving 7 bases not matched to a gene. The CDR3 covers 14 residues. CDR3 sequence: CASSQVGQGLWAFF. The CDR3 DNA follows: TGTGCCAGCAGCCAAGTGGGACAGGGGTTGTGGGCTTTCTTT.

This clone was detected only once. This chain uses TRBV7-3 with TRBJ2-2, with 8 bases that match TRBD2. V was pared by 5 bases and J by 4 bases, with 6 bases of the junction left unmatched. CDR1 SGHTA and CDR2 FQGTGA come from the germline V gene. This CDR3 spans 15 amino acids. The CDR3 DNA sequence: TGTGCCAGCAGCGCTGGACTAGCCCCCACCGGGGAGCTGTTTTTT. Protein product: CASSAGLAPTGELFF.

V usage is TRBV7-2 and J usage is TRBJ1-5; possibly TRBD1 for D (5 bases). CDR1 is SGHTA, CDR2 FQGNSA, per germline. The CDR3 has 16 residues. The V end lost 5 bases, the J end lost 0 bases, and 14 bases lay between the germline ends. The CDR3 sequence: CASSPGGGNSNQPQHF. CDR3 DNA: TGTGCCAGCAGCCCTGGCGGGGGGAATAGCAATCAGCCCCAGCATTTT.

The V call is TRBV6-5, the J call TRBJ1-5, with 10 nucleotides matching TRBD1. The CDR3 consists of 15 residues. With 6 bases clipped from V and 2 bases from J, the junction kept 4 bases outside the gene matches. The germline CDR1 and CDR2 sequences are MNHEY and SVGAGI. Here the CDR3 reads CASRGQGSGNQPQHF. In nucleotides, the CDR3 is TGTGCCAGCAGGGGACAGGGGTCGGGCAATCAGCCCCAGCATTTT.

This clone was seen just once. This rearrangement joins TRBV5-1 to TRBJ2-7; 11 bases map to TRBD1. This CDR3 comprises 16 residues. The J segment lost 5 bases and the V segment lost 2 bases, leaving 9 bases of the junction unmatched. In germline, CDR1 is SGHRS, CDR2 YFSETQ. CDR3 loop: CASSLLGDRGIDEQYF. In nucleotides, the CDR3 is TGCGCCAGCAGCTTACTCGGGGACAGGGGGATCGACGAGCAGTACTTC.

The chain combines TRBV7-6 with TRBJ2-5, with D possibly TRBD1 on 5 matching bases. CDR1 is SGHVS, CDR2 FNYEAQ, per germline. V shed 3 bases and J shed 1 base, with 15 bases lying between them. CDR3 length: 16 amino acids. CDR3 residues: CASSFPQLGAQETQYF. CDR3 DNA: TGTGCCAGCAGCTTCCCCCAACTTGGGGCCCAAGAGACCCAGTACTTC.

The chain employs TRBV10-3 and TRBJ1-6; 12 bases are shared with TRBD1. Trimming at V came to 8 bases and at J to 10 bases, leaving 6 bases not matched to a gene. Germline CDR1 and CDR2: ENHRY and SYGVKD. The CDR3 loop spans 14 amino acids. The CDR3 DNA is TGTGCCATCTCGGGACAGGGGGCAGGATCACCCCTCCACTTT. Encoded protein: CAISGQGAGSPLHF.

The chain couples TRBV29-1 to TRBJ2-7; 7 bases map to TRBD2. The CDR3 covers 13 residues. Germline V CDR1 and CDR2: SQVTM, ANQGSEA. V trimming: 4 bases; J trimming: 3 bases; junction bases outside the gene matches: 6. CDR3 residues: CSVAASGGYEQYF. DNA of the CDR3: TGCAGCGTTGCAGCTAGCGGAGGCTACGAGCAGTACTTC.

The chain recombines TRBV6-2 or TRBV6-3 with TRBJ2-1; the match to TRBD2 covers 8 bases. Germline loops: CDR1 MNHEY, CDR2 SVGEGT. The J segment lost 4 bases and the V segment lost 4 bases, leaving 9 bases of the junction unmatched. The CDR3 contains 16 residues. Here the CDR3 DNA reads TGTGCCAGCAGTTGGGGGGGGAGCGGGGGTTACAATGAGCAGTTCTTC. Encoded protein: CASSWGGSGGYNEQFF.

The chain couples TRBV29-1 to TRBJ1-2; D is ambiguous. This CDR3 has 11 amino acids. Trimming shortened V by 7 bases and J by 6 bases, and 12 bases separated the two germline ends. Looked up from germline, CDR1 is SQVTM and CDR2 is ANQGSEA. The DNA for the CDR3 is TGCAGCGGAGTCGTGGGCGATGGCTACACCTTC. This sequence encodes CSGVVGDGYTF.

This chain uses TRBV24-1 with TRBJ2-7, with a possible D match to TRBD1 (5 bases). This CDR3 comprises 18 residues. From germline, CDR1 is KGHDR and CDR2 SFDVKD. Trimming cost V 4 bases and J 0 bases, with 21 bases left between them. As DNA, the CDR3 is TGTGCCACCAGTGACTCTGATTCCAGGGTGAGGAACTCCTACGAGCAGTACTTC. Encoded protein: CATSDSDSRVRNSYEQYF.

The chain couples TRBV18 to TRBJ2-7; perhaps TRBD2 as D (5 bases). The germline V and J ends were trimmed by 6 bases and 5 bases, with 20 bases remaining between them. The CDR3 extends over 15 amino acids. The germline V gene encodes CDR1 KGHSH and CDR2 LQKENI. CDR3 loop: CASSPEATRGNEQYF. The CDR3 DNA reads TGTGCCAGCTCGCCTGAGGCGACCCGGGGTAACGAGCAGTACTTC.

This clone occurred a few times. The chain combines TRBV9 with TRBJ2-1; TRBD2 might be the D (6 bases). CDR1 SGDLS and CDR2 YYNGEE come from the germline V gene. With 5 bases removed from V and 0 bases from J, the gap between germline ends came to 12 bases. This CDR3 contains 15 residues. The CDR3 sequence is CASRRDLSSYNEQFF. CDR3 sequence (DNA): TGTGCCAGCAGGCGGGACCTGAGCTCCTACAATGAGCAGTTCTTC.

The genes are TRBV18 and TRBJ1-1, with 7 nucleotides matching TRBD1. CDR1 and CDR2 from the germline V gene are KGHSH and LQKENI. After removal of 7 bases from V and 4 bases from J, the junction contained 9 bases not matched to a gene. This CDR3 has 14 amino acids. The CDR3 loop is CASFRTGQGTEAFF. The CDR3 DNA reads TGTGCCAGCTTCAGGACAGGTCAGGGCACTGAAGCTTTCTTT.

The genes are TRBV30 and TRBJ1-1; D not resolved. The germline V and J ends were trimmed by 2 bases and 5 bases, with 12 bases remaining between them. The CDR3 sequence is 13 residues long. The V gene's germline CDR1 is GTSNPN and CDR2 SVGIG (reference sequence). The CDR3 reads CAWSFQGGTEAFF. The CDR3 DNA is TGTGCCTGGAGTTTTCAAGGCGGGACTGAAGCTTTCTTT.

The chain couples TRBV7-9 to TRBJ1-4; the D gene is possibly TRBD1 (5 bases). CDR1 and CDR2 (germline): SEHNR, FQNEAQ (reference sequence). The CDR3 sequence is 13 residues long. Trimming cost V 5 bases and J 12 bases, with 16 bases left between them. This chain's CDR3 is CASSSRQKGELFF. The CDR3 nucleotides are TGTGCCAGCAGCAGCAGACAGAAAGGGGAACTGTTTTTT.

The chain's CDR3 is CASSQDLRGRGRVGELFF. CDR3 in DNA: TGTGCCAGCAGCCAAGATCTCCGTGGCAGGGGGCGCGTCGGGGAGCTGTTTTTT. The rearrangement uses TRBV4-2 and TRBJ2-2; the match to TRBD1 covers 8 bases. J lost 7 bases, V lost 0 bases, and 13 bases had no gene match. The CDR3 is made up of 18 amino acids. CDR1 and CDR2 (germline): LGHNA, YNFKEQ.

The CDR3: CASSFYGSGNTIYF. In DNA form, the CDR3 reads TGTGCCAGCAGCTTCTACGGGTCTGGAAACACCATATATTTT. V is TRBV5-5 and J is TRBJ1-3; D is unresolved. The V gene's germline CDR1 is SGHKS and CDR2 YYEKEE (reference sequence). The CDR3 sequence is 14 residues long. V shed 2 bases and J shed 1 base, with 7 bases lying between them.

The chain couples TRBV7-9 to TRBJ1-4; 10 positions agree with TRBD1. The V segment lost 5 bases and the J segment 0 bases; nucleotides outside the gene matches: 6. In germline, CDR1 is SEHNR, CDR2 FQNEAQ (reference sequence). The CDR3 has 17 amino acids. The CDR3 DNA is TGTGCCAGCAGCACCGGGACAGGGGCCGCAACTAATGAAAAACTGTTTTTT. Its translation: CASSTGTGAATNEKLFF.

This sequence joins TRBV7-6 and TRBJ1-2; 7 positions agree with TRBD1. The length of the CDR3 is 13 residues. The trim removed 5 bases at V and 4 bases at J, leaving 4 bases unmatched. The V gene's germline CDR1 is SGHVS and CDR2 FNYEAQ. The DNA of the CDR3 is TGTGCCAGCAGCCAGGGGACAGTCTATGGCTACACCTTC. It encodes CASSQGTVYGYTF.

This sequence joins TRBV29-1 and TRBJ1-2; D is uncertain. The germline V gene encodes CDR1 SQVTM and CDR2 ANQGSEA. V was shortened by 4 bases and J by 0 bases, with 15 bases between the two germline ends. The CDR3 contains 15 residues. In DNA form, the CDR3 reads TGCAGCGTTGCGCCTCAACCAGCGACTAACTATGGCTACACCTTC. The encoded protein is CSVAPQPATNYGYTF.

The gene calls are TRBV25-1 and TRBJ2-2; possible D gene TRBD1, 8 bases. This CDR3 is built from 15 residues. In germline, CDR1 is MGHDK, CDR2 SYGVNS. Trimming took 3 bases from V and 7 from J, leaving 15 bases between them. Written as DNA, the CDR3 is TGTGCCAGCAGTGACAGGGGGCGCGGGAGCGGGGAGCTGTTTTTT. Translating it yields CASSDRGRGSGELFF.

The gene calls are TRBV5-4 and TRBJ2-1; TRBD2 matches 8 bases. V was clipped by 4 bases and J by 7 bases; unmatched bases: 10. Germline values: CDR1 SGHNT, CDR2 YYREEE (reference sequence). This CDR3 is 15 amino acids long. The CDR3, as DNA: TGTGCCAGCAGCCCCGGGGGGGGACACGGTAATGAGCAGTTCTTC. Its protein is CASSPGGGHGNEQFF.

The CDR3 DNA reads TGTGCCAGCTTGCCCCGGGGAAGGGAGGGCGTCAACACTGAAGCTTTCTTT. This sequence encodes CASLPRGREGVNTEAFF. The V call is TRBV3-1 (or the pseudogene TRBV3-2), the J call TRBJ1-1, with D hard to call. The CDR3 consists of 17 residues. Germline V CDR1 and CDR2: LGHDT, YNNKEL (reference sequence). The germline V and J ends were trimmed by 8 bases and 2 bases, with 24 bases remaining between them.